The 2 T cell receptor beta chains presented below share a single source sample, sequenced in a study of Ad26.COV2.S vaccination and SARS-CoV-2 variants. Clones were sequenced by immunoSEQ multiplex PCR, and TCRdb holds only the in-frame ones, with some missing. The sample lists around 350,000 clones; around 90% were seen once. The source material was peripheral blood, sampled after recovery from COVID-19. These receptors originate from a human donor who had recovered from COVID-19.

The CDR3: CASSPTPTGGTYEQYF. The CDR3 DNA reads TGCGCCAGCAGCCCGACTCCGACAGGAGGAACCTACGAGCAGTACTTC. The chain recombines TRBV5-1 with TRBJ2-7; weak D call: TRBD1 (6 bases). This CDR3 is 16 amino acids long. V gave up 4 bases and J gave up 2 bases, with 19 bases separating them. Germline loops: CDR1 SGHRS, CDR2 YFSETQ.

In this sample, this clone turned up once. The CDR3 here is CAISGVQGTNTEAFF. In DNA form, the CDR3 reads TGTGCCATCAGCGGGGTACAGGGGACGAACACTGAAGCTTTCTTT. The V and J genes are TRBV10-3 and TRBJ1-1; 7 nucleotides agree with TRBD1. Losses at the gene ends were 6 bases for V and 1 base for J; bases not matched to a gene: 8. The CDR3 loop spans 15 amino acids. The germline V gene encodes CDR1 ENHRY and CDR2 SYGVKD.